This TCR beta chain is drawn from a study of monozygotic twins with inflammatory bowel disease. For this clonotype: Its target is not known.

An amount of 3,500 to 4,500 ng of total RNA was used for each TCR library. Reprocessing the 5' RACE reads, TCRdb reports a single entry for every CDR3 protein and omits DNA. Its table lists 300,000 to 400,000 distinct CDR3 sequences. General observations from the study: Versus healthy twins, IBD patients showed fewer clonotypes shared with others, especially with disease activity.

Isolation of total RNA was performed on whole blood, with no prior T cell sorting. The sequence derives from a human donor with ulcerative colitis or Crohn's disease, or a healthy co-twin of an affected twin (not recorded which). Sequencing was done on a sample of blood.

The chain's CDR3 is CASSESGTGSHEQFF. The chain joins TRBV25-1 to TRBJ2-1; TCRdb returns TRBD1, unconfirmable since there is no DNA. The CDR3 totals 15 residues. The germline CDR1 and CDR2 sequences are MGHDK and SYGVNS.